Each of the 20 T cell receptor beta chains below was sequenced from the same sample in a study of T cell repertoires in cytomegalovirus infection. These TCRs are of unknown antigen specificity. TCRdb reanalysed the reads using MiXCR and keeps one entry per CDR3 protein. In the table there are some 800,000 distinct CDR3 sequences, 32% of which are singletons. Here the sequenced sample was cultured CD8+ T cells from PBMCs, taken from culture after CMV antigen stimulation. Receptor source: a human donor in good health (CMV status not recorded). Some clones in this sample may be carry-over from other donors' samples.

In its sample, this clonotype was seen once. The chain combines TRBV6-2 or TRBV6-3 with TRBJ2-3; D might be TRBD2 (5 bases). The CDR3 contains 14 residues. The V gene lost 0 bases and the J gene lost 4 bases, with 8 bases spanning the gap. Per germline, CDR1 MNHEY and CDR2 SVGEGT. CDR3 region: CASSYSAGADTQYF. The CDR3 nucleotides read TGTGCCAGCAGTTACTCGGCGGGTGCAGATACGCAGTATTTT.

In its sample, this clonotype was seen a few times. The chain links TRBV6-2 or TRBV6-3 to TRBJ2-2; possibly TRBD2 for D (6 bases). The length of the CDR3 is 13 residues. V lost 6 bases and J lost 7, with 12 bases in between. The V gene's germline CDR1 is MNHEY and CDR2 SVGEGT. Here the CDR3 DNA reads TGTGCCAGCAGGGTCCCCGGGGGCGGGGAGCTGTTTTTT. It yields the protein CASRVPGGGELFF.

This sequence joins TRBV4-1 and TRBJ1-1; 9 bases map to TRBD1. V was clipped by 5 bases and J by 3 bases; unmatched bases: 10. The CDR3 is 16 amino acids. From germline, CDR1 is MGHRA and CDR2 YSYEKL. Here the CDR3 DNA reads TGCGCCAGCAGCAAGGGACAGGGCTATGCGGACACTGAAGCTTTCTTT. Translated: CASSKGQGYADTEAFF.

This clonotype was seen many times. This chain joins TRBV12-3 or TRBV12-4 and TRBJ1-5; D gene ambiguous. V lost 4 bases, J lost 3 bases, and 16 bases lay in between. The CDR3 consists of 16 residues. CDR3 protein: CASSWTAQPSNQPQHF. The CDR3 region has the DNA TGTGCCAGCAGTTGGACGGCCCAGCCGTCCAATCAGCCCCAGCATTTT.

The chain has TRBV13 and TRBJ1-4; D is possibly TRBD1 (6 bases). CDR1 and CDR2 from the germline V gene are PRHDT and FYEKMQ (reference sequence). CDR3 size: 13 residues. Trimming stripped 5 bases from V and 8 bases from J, with 12 bases between. This CDR3 is CASSPRDIEKLFF. The CDR3 bases are TGTGCCAGCAGCCCTCGGGACATCGAAAAACTGTTTTTT.

This clonotype was seen many times. J is TRBJ1-5 and V is TRBV27, with D perhaps TRBD1 (6 bases). Per germline, CDR1 MNHEY and CDR2 SMNVEV (reference sequence). Deletions cut 6 bases from V and 3 bases from J, with 15 bases between. The CDR3 runs 15 residues. CDR3 in amino acids: CASRRAGGLNQPQHF. The CDR3, as DNA: TGTGCCAGCAGGAGGGCGGGGGGGCTCAATCAGCCCCAGCATTTT.

The rearrangement uses TRBV6-4 and TRBJ2-1, with 9 bases lining up with TRBD1. The length of the CDR3 is 15 residues. Germline V gene data show CDR1 as MRHNA and CDR2 as SNTAGT. Trimming at V came to 6 bases and at J to 4 bases, leaving 7 bases not matched to a gene. CDR3: CASSQGQGIYNEQFF. CDR3 nucleotide sequence: TGTGCCAGCAGCCAAGGACAGGGGATTTACAATGAGCAGTTCTTC.

This clonotype was seen a few times. The rearrangement links TRBV7-9 to TRBJ1-1, with 8 bases aligning to TRBD1. The CDR3 totals 14 residues. CDR1 is SEHNR and CDR2 is FQNEAQ in the germline V gene (reference sequence). V dropped 7 bases and J dropped 2; count of bases not matched to a gene: 6. The DNA of the CDR3 is TGTGCCAGCACCGTAGGACAGGGAAACACTGAAGCTTTCTTT. This gives the protein CASTVGQGNTEAFF.

The chain employs TRBV7-9 and TRBJ1-2; D possibly corresponds to TRBD1 (5 bases). Germline CDR1 is SEHNR and CDR2 is FQNEAQ (reference sequence). CDR3 length equals 14 residues. Trimming shortened V by 1 base and J by 7 bases, and 13 bases separated the two germline ends. The CDR3, as DNA: TGTGCCAGCAGCTTAGATCGGGGCGATCGTGGCTACACCTTC. Translating it yields CASSLDRGDRGYTF. Using reference TRBV7-9 and TRBJ1-2 for the parts outside the CDR3, the full variable domain is DTGVSQNPRHKITKRGQNVTFRCDPISEHNRLYWYRQTLGQGPEFLTYFQNEAQLEKSRLLSDRFSAERPKGSFSTLEIQRTEQGDSAMYLCASSLDRGDRGYTFGSGTRLTVV.

In this sample, this clonotype turned up once. The chain recombines TRBV27 with TRBJ2-1, with no clear D. The CDR3 covers 16 residues. V was shortened by 1 base and J by 0 bases, with 10 bases between the two germline ends. Germline V gives CDR1 MNHEY, CDR2 SMNVEV (reference sequence). CDR3 residues: CASSLYYPSSYNEQFF. DNA for the CDR3: TGTGCCAGCAGTTTATACTACCCGAGCTCCTACAATGAGCAGTTCTTC.

This chain joins TRBV27 and TRBJ2-6; TRBD1 might be the D (6 bases). The germline V gene has CDR1 MNHEY and CDR2 SMNVEV (reference sequence). The CDR3 covers 16 residues. Trimming pared 4 bases from V and 2 bases from J, leaving 12 bases between. CDR3 loop: CASSSGDVAGANVLTF. The CDR3 region has the DNA TGTGCCAGCAGTTCAGGGGACGTGGCTGGGGCCAACGTCCTGACTTTC.

V and J are TRBV27 and TRBJ2-1; D could derive from TRBD1 or TRBD2 (6 bases each). Germline CDR1 MNHEY, CDR2 SMNVEV (reference sequence). Trimming shortened V by 10 bases and J by 10 bases, and 17 bases separated the two germline ends. This CDR3 is built from 12 residues. CDR3 nucleotide sequence: TGTGCCATCGGGGGCAGCTCAAGGGAGCAGTTCTTC. Translated: CAIGGSSREQFF.

This chain connects TRBV12-3 or TRBV12-4 to TRBJ2-7, with D maybe TRBD1 (5 bases). Trimming shortened V by 4 bases and J by 1 base, and 11 bases separated the two germline ends. This CDR3 region has 14 residues. The chain's CDR3 is CASSSEDKSYEQYF. The CDR3 coding sequence is TGTGCCAGCAGTTCCGAGGACAAATCCTACGAGCAGTACTTC.

This chain connects TRBV27 to TRBJ1-1; maybe TRBD1 (6 bases). Germline lookup yields CDR1 MNHEY and CDR2 SMNVEV (reference sequence). V lost 6 bases to trimming and J lost 1 base, with 15 bases between them. The CDR3 has 15 amino acids. The CDR3 nucleotides are TGTGCCAGCAGCTACACAGGGACCCCGAACACTGAAGCTTTCTTT. It encodes CASSYTGTPNTEAFF.

The V call is TRBV7-9, the J call TRBJ1-1; D gene unclear. The CDR3 is 17 amino acids. The V gene lost 2 bases and the J gene lost 4 bases, with 20 bases spanning the gap. Germline CDR1 is SEHNR and CDR2 is FQNEAQ (reference sequence). CDR3 residues: CASSLSVPRQEGTEAFF. The DNA of the CDR3 is TGTGCCAGCAGCTTATCCGTCCCTCGACAAGAGGGCACTGAAGCTTTCTTT.

The chain recombines TRBV4-3 with TRBJ2-1; D gene ambiguous. The CDR3 covers 14 residues. Trimming left V 0 bases short and J 9 bases short, with 12 bases between. Germline CDR1 LGHNA, CDR2 YSLEER. CDR3 region: CASSQDRRWREQFF. CDR3 nucleotide sequence: TGCGCCAGCAGCCAAGACAGGCGGTGGCGTGAGCAGTTCTTC.

This clonotype was observed a few times. The gene calls are TRBV25-1 and TRBJ2-1; D tentatively fits TRBD1 or TRBD2 (5 bases each). Trimming stripped 3 bases from V and 0 bases from J, with 15 bases between. Germline loops: CDR1 MGHDK, CDR2 SYGVNS. This CDR3 is 17 amino acids long. This chain's CDR3 is CASSDIGTASSYNEQFF. The CDR3 DNA is TGTGCCAGCAGTGACATCGGGACGGCGAGCTCCTACAATGAGCAGTTCTTC.

This clonotype was counted between two and nine times. Written as DNA, the CDR3 is TGTGCCACCCGTAGCGGGGAAGAGACCCAGTACTTC. It codes for CATRSGEETQYF. The chain is built from TRBV12-3 or TRBV12-4 and TRBJ2-5; 8 nucleotides align to TRBD2. The CDR3 consists of 12 residues. J gave up 3 bases and V 10 bases, and 4 bases lay outside the gene matches.

This clonotype was picked up many times. The chain employs TRBV20-1 and TRBJ2-7; D not resolved. CDR3 length equals 14 residues. V lost 6 bases and J lost 7, with 22 bases in between. CDR1 is DFQATT, CDR2 SNEGSKA, per germline (reference sequence). CDR3 DNA: TGCAGTGCCGAGAGATTCAGAGGCCGTGGGGAGCAGTACTTC. Amino acids: CSAERFRGRGEQYF.

The chain links TRBV28 to TRBJ2-3; 13 bases map to TRBD2. The CDR3 has 15 residues. Germline-derived CDR1 and CDR2 are MDHEN and SYDVKM. V was clipped by 5 bases and J by 6 bases; unmatched bases: 5. As DNA, the CDR3 is TGTGCCAGCAGTACCCGACTAGCGGGGGGCGATACGCAGTATTTT. It specifies CASSTRLAGGDTQYF.